These 5 T cell receptor beta chains were sequenced from one sample in a study of T cells in Graves' hyperthyroidism and ophthalmopathy (dated by TCRdb to between 2018 and 2020). The method was multiplex PCR. TCRdb lists the instrument as Illumina HiSeq 2000. Amplification of TCR beta CDR3 regions was carried out from RNA transcripts. A first-round RT-PCR of the TCR CDR3 used the HTBI primer set with the Qiagen OneStep RT-PCR kit. TCRdb redid the processing of the public reads, applying fastp at Q25 and MiXCR, and retained in-frame beta chains. Rows with a matching CDR3 protein are joined into one entry that keeps the most common DNA and genes. Within this sample are 610,000 or so distinct CDR3 sequences, with approximately 44% of them counted one time only. The top ten constitute about 8.3% of the sample. Sequencing was done on a sample of peripheral blood or thyroid tissue (not recorded which). The origin of the receptors is a woman aged 18 to 35 with Graves' hyperthyroidism.

In its sample, this clonotype was seen a few times. With a much larger clone just one base away, this may be a read error. This chain joins TRBV2 and TRBJ2-5; D gene ambiguous. The CDR3 totals 14 residues. Germline CDR1 and CDR2: SNHLY and FYNNEI. The CDR3 DNA sequence: TGTGCCAGCAGTGAGGGGTGGGTGGAAGAGACCCGGTACTTC. It is translated as CASSEGWVEETRYF.

V and J are TRBV19 and TRBJ1-1, with TRBD1 matching 7 bases. The germline CDR1 and CDR2 sequences are LNHDA and SQIVND (reference sequence). V shed 6 bases and J 0 bases; nucleotides not matched to a gene: 10. There are 16 residues in the CDR3. As DNA, the CDR3 is TGTGCCAGTAGGAACCCAGGGACAGTAGTGAACACTGAAGCTTTCTTT. It specifies CASRNPGTVVNTEAFF.

On this clonotype: This may be a read error: a much more frequent sequence differs by one nucleotide. The chain couples TRBV4-2 to TRBJ1-2, with 7 nucleotides matching TRBD1. Looked up from germline, CDR1 is LGHNA and CDR2 is YNFKEQ. J gave up 4 bases and V 1 base, and 9 bases lay outside the gene matches. The CDR3 is made up of 16 amino acids. The chain's CDR3 is CASSQGPGGSSYGYTF. As DNA, the CDR3 is TGTGCCAGCAGCCAAGGCCCAGGGGGTTCAAGCTATGGCTACACCTTC.

The chain couples TRBV7-9 to TRBJ1-3; possible D gene TRBD1, 6 bases. V was clipped by 5 bases and J by 2 bases, with 13 bases between them. Germline assignment: CDR1 SEHNR and CDR2 FQNEAQ (reference sequence). This CDR3 comprises 15 residues. The CDR3 is CASSRRDTAGNTIYF. The CDR3 region has the DNA TGTGCCAGCAGCCGCCGGGACACCGCTGGAAACACCATATATTTT.

With respect to this clonotype: This likely comes from a read error, as the CDR3 has no conserved phenylalanine or tryptophan at its end. The limits of the CDR3 on the DNA are not certain, so only TCRdb's listed CDR3 is given. The chain joins TRBV6-6 to TRBJ2-5; the D segment call TRBD2 is taken from the table without a DNA check. A total of 9 residues make up the CDR3, ends included. Germline V gene lookup returns CDR1 MNHNY and CDR2 SVGAGI (reference sequence). CDR3 in amino acids: CASSYSGTS.